The 17 T cell receptor beta chains given below trace back to one sample, sequenced in a study of T cell changes during pregnancy in multiple sclerosis. The data were produced by immunoSEQ multiplex PCR, yet TCRdb's version contains in-frame clones alone and is incomplete. The table shows roughly 52,000 clones, with roughly 92% occurring only once. The source material was CD4+ T cells from peripheral blood mononuclear cells, sampled in the third trimester of pregnancy. Source of these receptors: a female donor with multiple sclerosis, enrolled in a pregnancy study.

The chain has TRBV5-1 and TRBJ2-1, with 10 bases lining up with TRBD2. The germline CDR1 and CDR2 sequences are SGHRS and YFSETQ. The CDR3 is 16 amino acids. The J segment lost 5 bases and the V segment lost 3 bases, leaving 8 bases of the junction unmatched. CDR3 region: CASSSTSGEGNNEQFF. DNA for the CDR3: TGCGCCAGCAGCTCTACTAGCGGGGAGGGCAACAATGAGCAGTTCTTC.

J is TRBJ2-7 and V is TRBV28; TRBD2 matches 10 bases. V shed 4 bases and J 6 bases; nucleotides not matched to a gene: 6. This CDR3 comprises 14 residues. The germline CDR1 and CDR2 sequences are MDHEN and SYDVKM. The CDR3 nucleotides read TGTGCCAGCAGTTCTCCCGGGACTAGCGTCGAGCAGTACTTC. It codes for CASSSPGTSVEQYF.

The chain employs TRBV5-1 and TRBJ1-2; D not resolved. Germline CDR1 and CDR2: SGHRS and YFSETQ. This CDR3 is built from 15 residues. V was pared by 4 bases and J by 4 bases, with 17 bases between. The CDR3, as DNA: TGCGCCAGCAGCCCCACGGCCCCCCCGGGCTATGGCTACACCTTC. Amino acids: CASSPTAPPGYGYTF.

This chain joins TRBV9 and TRBJ2-1, with 9 bases fitting TRBD2. V was pared by 3 bases and J by 7 bases, with 11 bases of the junction left unmatched. Germline V CDR1 and CDR2: SGDLS, YYNGEE. The CDR3 loop spans 16 amino acids. CDR3: CASSALAGLPGNEQFF. The CDR3 nucleotides read TGTGCCAGCAGCGCCCTAGCGGGACTACCCGGGAATGAGCAGTTCTTC.

The CDR3 here is CASSPGSNYGYTF. The CDR3 DNA follows: TGTGCCAGCAGCCCCGGGAGTAACTATGGCTACACCTTC. The chain couples TRBV5-6 to TRBJ1-2; D is ambiguous. This CDR3 has 13 amino acids. Per the germline V gene, CDR1 is SGHDT and CDR2 is YYEEEE. V dropped 4 bases and J dropped 1 base, with 8 bases sitting between them.

This sequence joins TRBV6-6 and TRBJ2-7; 9 nucleotides align to TRBD1. V was clipped by 6 bases and J by 6 bases; unmatched bases: 9. CDR1 is MNHNY, CDR2 SVGAGI, per germline (reference sequence). The CDR3 has 14 residues. CDR3 DNA sequence: TGTGCCAGCAGCCCAAAAACAGGGGGCCGCGAGCAGTACTTC. Translating gives CASSPKTGGREQYF.

The rearrangement links TRBV4-2 to TRBJ1-2, with a possible D match to TRBD1 (5 bases). Per the germline V gene, CDR1 is LGHNA and CDR2 is YNFKEQ. Trimming removed 3 bases at V and 1 base at J, with 12 bases between. This CDR3 has 15 residues. This chain's CDR3 is CASSQSGVFNYGYTF. The CDR3 nucleotides read TGTGCCAGCAGCCAGTCGGGGGTTTTTAACTATGGCTACACCTTC.

The rearrangement links TRBV7-3 to TRBJ1-1; D not certain. V shed 2 bases and J shed 3 bases, with 10 bases lying between them. CDR3 length: 14 residues. Germline V CDR1 and CDR2: SGHTA, FQGTGA. CDR3 in DNA: TGTGCCAGCAGCTTATTTCACGGAGACACTGAAGCTTTCTTT. Its protein is CASSLFHGDTEAFF.

The CDR3 region is CASSLPGSQETQYF. In DNA, the CDR3 is TGCGCCAGCAGCTTGCCGGGATCCCAAGAGACCCAGTACTTC. The rearrangement links TRBV5-1 to TRBJ2-5, with a tentative D call TRBD2 (5 bases). V gave up 1 base and J gave up 1 base, with 8 bases separating them. This CDR3 comprises 14 residues. The V gene's germline CDR1 is SGHRS and CDR2 YFSETQ.

This chain connects TRBV25-1 to TRBJ2-3, with unresolved D. The CDR3 is made up of 11 amino acids. Germline-derived CDR1 and CDR2 are MGHDK and SYGVNS. V shed 6 bases and J shed 5 bases, with 6 bases lying between them. DNA of the CDR3: TGTGCCAGCAGCCAGCGAGATACGCAGTATTTT. It codes for CASSQRDTQYF.

A note on this clone: This same CDR3 is encoded by further DNA sequences in the sample. The chain combines TRBV30 with TRBJ1-1; D is unresolved. V lost 2 bases to trimming and J lost 8 bases, with 18 bases between them. CDR1 GTSNPN and CDR2 SVGIG come from the germline V gene (reference sequence). The CDR3 has 14 residues. CDR3 loop: CAWSRHGGNPEAFF. For the CDR3, the DNA is TGTGCCTGGAGTCGGCATGGAGGGAATCCGGAAGCTTTCTTT.

The V call is TRBV9, the J call TRBJ1-3; TRBD1 agrees at 8 bases. Germline-derived CDR1 and CDR2 are SGDLS and YYNGEE. Trimming at V came to 4 bases and at J to 4 bases, leaving 10 bases not matched to a gene. The CDR3 is 16 amino acids. Here the CDR3 reads CASSPDRGNFGNTIYF. CDR3 DNA sequence: TGTGCCAGCAGCCCAGACAGGGGAAACTTCGGAAACACCATATATTTT.

This chain connects TRBV5-1 to TRBJ2-1, with TRBD2 identical over 15 bases. The CDR3 is made up of 16 amino acids. The junction had 7 bases not matched to a gene; V was cut back by 4 bases and J by 8 bases. Per germline, CDR1 SGHRS and CDR2 YFSETQ. The CDR3 bases are TGCGCCAGCAGCCCGGGACTAGCGGGGGGTGTGGATGAGCAGTTCTTC. This translates into CASSPGLAGGVDEQFF.

The V and J genes are TRBV5-4 and TRBJ2-3; D is unclear. Germline CDR1 and CDR2: SGHNT and YYREEE (reference sequence). Deletions cut 2 bases from V and 4 bases from J, with 17 bases between. The CDR3 is 16 residues long. The CDR3: CASSLWLAVRPDTQYF. As DNA, the CDR3 is TGTGCCAGCAGCTTATGGCTGGCGGTGCGGCCAGATACGCAGTATTTT.

The rearrangement joins TRBV5-6 to TRBJ2-1, with 9 bases matching TRBD2. The length of the CDR3 is 15 residues. J gave up 9 bases and V 1 base, and 8 bases lay outside the gene matches. CDR1 SGHDT and CDR2 YYEEEE come from the germline V gene. Here the CDR3 reads CASSLRLPSGTEQFF. CDR3 sequence (DNA): TGTGCCAGCAGCTTGCGGCTTCCTAGCGGGACTGAGCAGTTCTTC.

The rearrangement joins TRBV28 to TRBJ1-4; 9 nucleotides line up with TRBD1. The V segment lost 2 bases and the J segment 8 bases; nucleotides outside the gene matches: 6. Per the germline V gene, CDR1 is MDHEN and CDR2 is SYDVKM. There are 15 residues in the CDR3. Written as DNA, the CDR3 is TGTGCCAGCAGTTTAGGGGGGACAGGGAGAGAAAAACTGTTTTTT. This translates into CASSLGGTGREKLFF.

This chain connects TRBV7-9 to TRBJ2-7; perhaps TRBD2 as D (5 bases). The CDR3 runs to 15 residues. V dropped 5 bases and J dropped 2 bases, with 16 bases sitting between them. Germline-derived CDR1 and CDR2 are SEHNR and FQNEAQ (reference sequence). The CDR3 nucleotides read TGTGCCAGCAGCGACGGTGGACTTACCGCCTACGAGCAGTACTTC. This sequence encodes CASSDGGLTAYEQYF.